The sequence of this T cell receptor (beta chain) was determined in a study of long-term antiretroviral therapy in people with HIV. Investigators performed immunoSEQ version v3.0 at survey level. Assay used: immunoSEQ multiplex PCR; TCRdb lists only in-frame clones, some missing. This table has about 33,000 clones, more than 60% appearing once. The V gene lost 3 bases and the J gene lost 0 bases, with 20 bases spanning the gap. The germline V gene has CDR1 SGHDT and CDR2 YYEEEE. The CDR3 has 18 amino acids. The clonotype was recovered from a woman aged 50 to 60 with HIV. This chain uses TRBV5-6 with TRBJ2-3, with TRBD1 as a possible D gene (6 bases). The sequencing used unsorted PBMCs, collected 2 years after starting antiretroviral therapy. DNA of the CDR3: TGTGCCAGCAGCTCCACAGGGAGACTAACTTGGAGCACAGATACGCAGTATTTT. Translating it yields CASSSTGRLTWSTDTQYF.